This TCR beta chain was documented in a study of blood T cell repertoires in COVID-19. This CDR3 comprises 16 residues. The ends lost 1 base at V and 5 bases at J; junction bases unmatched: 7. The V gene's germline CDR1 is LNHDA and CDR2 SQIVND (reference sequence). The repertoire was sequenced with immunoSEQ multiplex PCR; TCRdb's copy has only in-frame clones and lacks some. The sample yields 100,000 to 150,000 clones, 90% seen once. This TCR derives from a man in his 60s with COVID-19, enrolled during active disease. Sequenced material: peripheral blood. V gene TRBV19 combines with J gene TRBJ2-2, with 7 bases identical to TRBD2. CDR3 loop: CASSIGGRATTGELFF. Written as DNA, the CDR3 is TGTGCCAGTAGTATAGGTGGGAGGGCCACGACCGGGGAGCTGTTTTTT.